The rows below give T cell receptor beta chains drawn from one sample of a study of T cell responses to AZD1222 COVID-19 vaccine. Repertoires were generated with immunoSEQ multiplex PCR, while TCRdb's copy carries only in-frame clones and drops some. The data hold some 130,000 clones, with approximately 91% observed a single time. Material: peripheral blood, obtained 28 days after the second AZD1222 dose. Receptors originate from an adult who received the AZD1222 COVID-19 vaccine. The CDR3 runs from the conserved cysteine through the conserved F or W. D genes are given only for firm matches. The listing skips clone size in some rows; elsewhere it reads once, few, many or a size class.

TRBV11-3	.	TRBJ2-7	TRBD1	CASSAGTGDTQYF	TGTGCCAGCAGCGCAGGGACAGGGGATACGCAGTACTTC
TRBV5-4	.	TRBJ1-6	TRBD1	CASSSARDSHNSPLHF	TGTGCCAGCAGCTCAGCCCGGGACAGCCATAATTCACCCCTCCACTTT
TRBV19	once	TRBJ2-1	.	CASSRTVSYNEQFF	TGTGCCAGTAGTCGGACAGTCTCCTACAATGAGCAGTTCTTC
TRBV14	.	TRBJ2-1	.	CASSPRTGSSSYNEQFF	TGTGCCAGCAGCCCCAGGACCGGATCGAGCTCCTACAATGAGCAGTTCTTC
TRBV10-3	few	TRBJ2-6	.	CAISDSWLNSGANVLTF	TGTGCCATCAGTGATTCATGGTTAAACTCTGGGGCCAACGTCCTGACTTTC
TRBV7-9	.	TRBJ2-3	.	CASSLIRDPDTQYF	TGTGCCAGCAGCTTAATCAGGGATCCAGATACGCAGTATTTT
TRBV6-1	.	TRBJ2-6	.	CASSEETGTGANVLTF	TGTGCCAGCAGTGAAGAAACAGGGACGGGGGCCAACGTCCTGACTTTC
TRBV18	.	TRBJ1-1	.	CASHLRGLNTEAFF	TGTGCCAGCCATCTCAGGGGCTTGAACACTGAAGCTTTCTTT
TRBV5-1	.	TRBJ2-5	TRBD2	CASSPLAGVGETQYF	TGCGCCAGCAGCCCTCTAGCGGGAGTCGGGGAGACCCAGTACTTC
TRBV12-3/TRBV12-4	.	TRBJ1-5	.	CASSPSVRGPQHF	TGTGCCAGCAGTCCGAGCGTTCGGGGGCCCCAGCATTTT
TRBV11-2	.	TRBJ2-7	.	CASSRWYEQYF	TGTGCCAGCAGCCGATGGTACGAGCAGTACTTC
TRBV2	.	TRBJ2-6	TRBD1	CASTPGQGRSGANVLTF	TGTGCCAGCACCCCGGGACAGGGAAGAAGTGGGGCCAACGTCCTGACTTTC
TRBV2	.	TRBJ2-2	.	CASSVLGSEGELFF	TGTGCCAGCAGTGTCCTAGGATCCGAGGGGGAGCTGTTTTTT
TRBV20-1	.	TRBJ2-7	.	CSASFRTSYEQYF	TGCAGTGCTAGTTTCAGGACTTCCTACGAGCAGTACTTC
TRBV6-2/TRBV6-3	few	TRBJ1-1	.	CASSDYRVTEAFF	TGTGCCAGCAGTGACTACAGGGTCACTGAAGCTTTCTTT
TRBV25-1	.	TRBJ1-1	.	CASSLGVNTEAFF	TGTGCCAGCAGTCTTGGGGTGAACACTGAAGCTTTCTTT
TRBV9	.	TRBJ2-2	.	CASSVGGWGLSTGELFF	TGTGCCAGCAGCGTAGGGGGCTGGGGGTTAAGCACCGGGGAGCTGTTTTTT
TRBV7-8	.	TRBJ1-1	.	CASSLQLNTEAFF	TGTGCCAGCAGCTTACAGCTAAACACTGAAGCTTTCTTT
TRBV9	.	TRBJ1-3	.	CASSVADSGNTIYF	TGTGCCAGCAGCGTAGCTGACTCTGGAAACACCATATATTTT
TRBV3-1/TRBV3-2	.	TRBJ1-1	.	CASSQESGTEAFF	TGTGCCAGCAGCCAAGAGAGCGGCACTGAAGCTTTCTTT
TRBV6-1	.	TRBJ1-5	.	CASSEWSQPQHF	TGTGCCAGCAGTGAGTGGAGTCAGCCCCAGCATTTT
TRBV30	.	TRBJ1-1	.	CAWSESRKAFF	TGTGCCTGGAGTGAATCCCGTAAAGCTTTCTTT
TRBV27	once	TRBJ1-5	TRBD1	CASAAGTVSNQPQHF	TGTGCCAGCGCGGCGGGGACAGTTAGCAATCAGCCCCAGCATTTT
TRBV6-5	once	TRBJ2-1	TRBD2	CASRYTSGSKSEQFF	TGTGCCAGCAGGTATACTAGCGGGAGTAAGAGTGAGCAGTTCTTC
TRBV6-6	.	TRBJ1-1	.	CASSSPGGEAFF	TGTGCCAGCAGTTCGCCAGGTGGTGAAGCTTTCTTT
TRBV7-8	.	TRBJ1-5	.	CASSPGAGNQPQHF	TGTGCCAGCAGCCCAGGGGCCGGCAATCAGCCCCAGCATTTT
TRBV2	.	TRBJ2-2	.	CASSEILVGELFF	TGTGCCAGCAGTGAAATCCTAGTCGGGGAGCTGTTTTTT
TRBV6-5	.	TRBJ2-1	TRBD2	CASSYRGRANEQFF	TGTGCCAGCAGTTACCGCGGGAGGGCCAATGAGCAGTTCTTC
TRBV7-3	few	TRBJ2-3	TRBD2	CASSSGTSGLTDTQYF	TGTGCCAGCAGCTCCGGGACTAGCGGCCTCACAGATACGCAGTATTTT
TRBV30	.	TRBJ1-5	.	CAWSMDSNQPQHF	TGTGCCTGGAGCATGGATAGCAATCAGCCCCAGCATTTT
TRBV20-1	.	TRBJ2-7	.	CSARRDKQYF	TGCAGTGCTAGGAGGGATAAGCAGTACTTC
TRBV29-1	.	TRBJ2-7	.	CSVAAGGRTLSYEQYF	TGCAGCGTTGCAGCAGGGGGGCGAACTCTTTCCTACGAGCAGTACTTC
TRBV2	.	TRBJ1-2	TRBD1	CASTKTGGNGYTF	TGTGCCAGCACCAAGACAGGGGGAAATGGCTACACCTTC
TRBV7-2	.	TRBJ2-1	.	CASSSPFHAASDEQFF	TGTGCCAGCAGCTCCCCCTTCCACGCGGCCTCCGATGAGCAGTTCTTC
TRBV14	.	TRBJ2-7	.	CASSQAWGHEQYF	TGTGCCAGCAGCCAAGCTTGGGGGCACGAGCAGTACTTC
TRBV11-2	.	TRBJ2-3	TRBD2	CASSFRTSGSRSTDTQYF	TGTGCCAGCAGCTTCCGGACTAGCGGGAGTAGGAGCACAGATACGCAGTATTTT
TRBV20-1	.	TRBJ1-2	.	CSAYNYGYTF	TGCAGTGCTTATAACTATGGCTACACCTTC
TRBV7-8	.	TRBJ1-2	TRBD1	CASSSLLRQGDYGYTF	TGTGCCAGCAGCTCCCTTTTGAGACAGGGAGACTATGGCTACACCTTC
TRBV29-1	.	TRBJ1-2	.	CSVDPPGSGYGYTF	TGCAGCGTTGACCCCCCAGGGAGTGGCTATGGCTACACCTTC
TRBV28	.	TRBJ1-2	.	CASSQGLYYGYTF	TGTGCCAGCAGTCAAGGACTGTACTATGGCTACACCTTC